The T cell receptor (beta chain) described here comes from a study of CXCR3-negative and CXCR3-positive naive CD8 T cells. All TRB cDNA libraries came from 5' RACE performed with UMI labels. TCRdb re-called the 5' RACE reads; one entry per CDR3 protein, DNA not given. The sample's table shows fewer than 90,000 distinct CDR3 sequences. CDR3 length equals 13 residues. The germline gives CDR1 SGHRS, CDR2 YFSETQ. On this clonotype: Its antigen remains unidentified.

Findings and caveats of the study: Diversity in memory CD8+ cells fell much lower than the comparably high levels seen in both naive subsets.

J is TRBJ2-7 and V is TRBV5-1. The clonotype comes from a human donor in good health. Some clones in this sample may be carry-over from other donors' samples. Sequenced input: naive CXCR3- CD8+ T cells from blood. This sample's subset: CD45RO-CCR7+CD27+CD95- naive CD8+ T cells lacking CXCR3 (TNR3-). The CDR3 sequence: CASSLAAFNEQYF.